The 30 T cell receptor beta chains listed next were all sequenced from one sample in a study of long-term antiretroviral therapy in people with HIV. Survey-level immunoSEQ v3.0 assays were run. Assay: immunoSEQ multiplex PCR; the TCRdb copy retains only in-frame clones and omits some. The sample lists approximately 15,000 clones; around 89% were seen once. The sequencing used unsorted PBMCs, collected 6.9 years after starting antiretroviral therapy. These receptors were obtained from a man aged 45 to 65 with HIV.

The genes are TRBV9 and TRBJ2-7; D possibly corresponds to TRBD1 (6 bases). Germline V lookup: CDR1 SGDLS, CDR2 YYNGEE. The CDR3 runs to 16 residues. V was cut by 0 bases and J by 2 bases, with 15 bases left in between. This CDR3 is CASSVARNRAAYEQYF. CDR3 sequence (DNA): TGTGCCAGCAGCGTAGCAAGGAACAGGGCCGCCTACGAGCAGTACTTC.

V and J are TRBV9 and TRBJ2-3; D perhaps matches TRBD2 (5 bases). Trimming stripped 0 bases from V and 2 bases from J, with 13 bases between. Germline CDR1 SGDLS, CDR2 YYNGEE. The CDR3 sequence is 16 residues long. The CDR3 coding sequence is TGTGCCAGCAGCGTAGCGGGAAGGGTATTCACAGATACGCAGTATTTT. Protein product: CASSVAGRVFTDTQYF.

V is TRBV11-2 and J is TRBJ1-1; D unclear. The CDR3 is 12 amino acids. The germline gives CDR1 SGHAT, CDR2 FQNNGV. V gave up 5 bases and J gave up 11 bases, with 15 bases separating them. This CDR3 is CASSKNWEEAFF. The CDR3 DNA follows: TGTGCCAGCAGCAAGAATTGGGAGGAGGCTTTCTTT.

The chain uses TRBV6-5 and TRBJ1-5; possibly TRBD1 for D (5 bases). Per germline, CDR1 MNHEY and CDR2 SVGAGI. V was cut by 2 bases and J by 9 bases, with 17 bases left in between. The CDR3 has 15 residues. CDR3 residues: CASSYHHGGGWPQHF. In DNA form, the CDR3 reads TGTGCCAGCAGTTACCACCACGGGGGGGGTTGGCCCCAGCATTTT.

The gene calls are TRBV5-6 and TRBJ1-4; 9 bases map to TRBD1. The CDR3 totals 15 residues. The junction had 4 bases not matched to a gene; V was cut back by 0 bases and J by 7 bases. Germline-derived CDR1 and CDR2 are SGHDT and YYEEEE. The CDR3 is CASSLAGQGFEKLFF. DNA of the CDR3: TGTGCCAGCAGCTTGGCCGGACAGGGGTTTGAAAAACTGTTTTTT.

This clone came up once. This rearrangement joins TRBV29-1 to TRBJ1-4; possible D gene TRBD1, 6 bases. Germline CDR1 and CDR2: SQVTM and ANQGSEA. The ends were cut back, 4 bases at V and 6 bases at J, with 9 bases in the middle. This CDR3 has 12 residues. Written as DNA, the CDR3 is TGCAGCGTTGCGGGACACGATGAAAAACTGTTTTTT. As protein: CSVAGHDEKLFF.

The CDR3 bases are TGTGCCAGCAGGGGAGGTGGCAGCAATCAGCCCCAGCATTTT. This sequence encodes CASRGGGSNQPQHF. The chain combines TRBV28 with TRBJ1-5; D unclear. Germline lookup yields CDR1 MDHEN and CDR2 SYDVKM. This CDR3 is 14 amino acids long. V gave up 6 bases and J gave up 1 base, with 10 bases separating them.

This chain joins TRBV28 and TRBJ2-1; D possibly corresponds to TRBD1 (6 bases). The CDR3 is 16 residues long. The germline V gene encodes CDR1 MDHEN and CDR2 SYDVKM. V dropped 3 bases and J dropped 1 base, with 13 bases sitting between them. CDR3 in amino acids: CASSFRFQGSYNEQFF. The CDR3 nucleotides read TGTGCCAGCAGTTTTCGGTTTCAGGGGTCCTACAATGAGCAGTTCTTC.

The chain combines TRBV7-9 with TRBJ2-5, with TRBD1 matching 9 bases. The CDR3 contains 14 residues. Trimming took 5 bases from V and 3 from J; bases not matched to a gene: 4. Germline loops: CDR1 SEHNR, CDR2 FQNEAQ (reference sequence). CDR3 loop: CASSPWTGEETQYF. In DNA, the CDR3 is TGTGCCAGCAGCCCTTGGACAGGGGAAGAGACCCAGTACTTC.

CDR3: CASKTWASTDTQYF. The DNA for the CDR3 is TGTGCCAGCAAAACCTGGGCTAGTACAGATACGCAGTATTTT. The V and J genes are TRBV27 and TRBJ2-3; D not certain. V dropped 7 bases and J dropped 3 bases, with 14 bases sitting between them. The CDR3 covers 14 residues. The germline V gene has CDR1 MNHEY and CDR2 SMNVEV (reference sequence).

This chain links TRBV11-1 with TRBJ1-1; a possible D gene is TRBD1 (6 bases). From germline, CDR1 is SGHAT and CDR2 FQDESV (reference sequence). The CDR3 has 16 residues. Deletions cut 5 bases from V and 1 base from J, with 17 bases between. The DNA for the CDR3 is TGTGCCAGCAGCAAGAGATTCTCAGGGGCGAACACTGAAGCTTTCTTT. This sequence encodes CASSKRFSGANTEAFF.

This chain uses TRBV28 with TRBJ2-6; no clear D gene. CDR3 length equals 14 residues. CDR1 and CDR2 (germline): MDHEN, SYDVKM. Trimming left V 5 bases short and J 0 bases short, with 5 bases between. For the CDR3, the DNA is TGTGCCAGCAGTACGCCCTCTGGGGCCAACGTCCTGACTTTC. Its protein is CASSTPSGANVLTF.

The V and J genes are TRBV5-1 and TRBJ2-3, with 8 bases matching TRBD2. Germline V gene lookup returns CDR1 SGHRS and CDR2 YFSETQ. V trimming: 5 bases; J trimming: 6 bases; junction bases outside the gene matches: 14. The CDR3 consists of 16 residues. The CDR3 protein is CASSPDSGIVTDTQYF. DNA of the CDR3: TGCGCCAGCAGTCCTGATAGCGGGATCGTAACCGATACGCAGTATTTT.

This CDR3 is CASSAGLQETQYF. The CDR3, as DNA: TGTGCCAGCAGCGCGGGCCTGCAGGAGACCCAGTACTTC. The chain is built from TRBV9 and TRBJ2-5; D uncertain. CDR1 SGDLS and CDR2 YYNGEE come from the germline V gene. Between the trimmed V and J ends, which lost 3 bases and 5 bases, there was a span of 11 bases. The CDR3 loop spans 13 amino acids.

This chain links TRBV7-9 with TRBJ1-1, with D perhaps TRBD1 (6 bases). Per germline, CDR1 SEHNR and CDR2 FQNEAQ (reference sequence). The CDR3 is made up of 12 amino acids. The germline V and J ends were trimmed by 3 bases and 8 bases, with 10 bases remaining between them. The CDR3 sequence is CASSFGGLEAFF. DNA of the CDR3: TGTGCCAGCAGCTTTGGGGGCCTCGAAGCTTTCTTT.

The rearrangement uses TRBV25-1 and TRBJ2-3; possibly TRBD2 for D (5 bases). The germline gives CDR1 MGHDK, CDR2 SYGVNS. V was pared by 0 bases and J by 1 base, with 5 bases between. This CDR3 is 14 amino acids long. CDR3 region: CASSEYSGTDTQYF. The CDR3, as DNA: TGTGCCAGCAGTGAATATAGCGGCACAGATACGCAGTATTTT.

The CDR3 region has the DNA TGTGCCAGCAGCACCCGGACAAGCACAGATACGCAGTATTTT. Residues: CASSTRTSTDTQYF. The V call is TRBV7-2, the J call TRBJ2-3; possibly TRBD1 for D (5 bases). Germline CDR1 and CDR2: SGHTA and FQGNSA. V lost 5 bases to trimming and J lost 0 bases, with 9 bases between them. This CDR3 comprises 14 residues.

The chain couples TRBV7-8 to TRBJ2-1; D gene unclear. V lost 3 bases and J lost 4, with 7 bases in between. This CDR3 spans 13 amino acids. The germline V gene encodes CDR1 SGHVS and CDR2 FQNEAQ. CDR3 DNA: TGTGCCAGCAGCTTGGGAAAGTACAATGAGCAGTTCTTC. Translated: CASSLGKYNEQFF.

The chain recombines TRBV18 with TRBJ2-1; D remains unclear. CDR3 size: 14 residues. V dropped 3 bases and J dropped 2 bases, with 8 bases sitting between them. Germline lookup yields CDR1 KGHSH and CDR2 LQKENI. CDR3 sequence: CASSPAVPYNEQFF. In nucleotides, the CDR3 is TGTGCCAGCTCACCGGCCGTCCCCTACAATGAGCAGTTCTTC.

The sample holds a few counts of this clone. This chain links TRBV6-4 with TRBJ2-2; D is unclear. CDR1 and CDR2 from the germline V gene are MRHNA and SNTAGT. The V and J ends lost 5 bases and 8 bases respectively, with 21 bases between them. This CDR3 has 16 amino acids. The CDR3 loop reads CASSPRTPRTPGELFF. DNA of the CDR3: TGTGCCAGCAGTCCCCGTACTCCGCGAACACCGGGGGAGCTGTTTTTT.

V usage is TRBV13 and J usage is TRBJ1-2; weak D call: TRBD1 (5 bases). The V gene lost 3 bases and the J gene lost 4 bases, with 6 bases spanning the gap. Per germline, CDR1 PRHDT and CDR2 FYEKMQ (reference sequence). CDR3 size: 12 residues. The chain's CDR3 is CASSLGPYGYTF. CDR3 nucleotides: TGTGCCAGCAGCTTGGGACCCTATGGCTACACCTTC.

This chain connects TRBV19 to TRBJ1-1; no reliable D call. V lost 3 bases to trimming and J lost 3 bases, with 11 bases between them. Germline CDR1 reads LNHDA; CDR2 reads SQIVND (reference sequence). This CDR3 has 14 amino acids. The CDR3 DNA follows: TGTGCCAGTAGTATTCAGTCGGAGTACACTGAAGCTTTCTTT. Translating it yields CASSIQSEYTEAFF.

The V gene is TRBV19, the J gene TRBJ2-5; TRBD1 or TRBD2 may be the D gene (5 bases each). Germline CDR1 LNHDA, CDR2 SQIVND (reference sequence). CDR3 length: 14 residues. Trimming left V 7 bases short and J 5 bases short, with 17 bases between. In DNA, the CDR3 is TGTGCCAGTACTAAGACCCGGGGCGCGGAGACCCAGTACTTC. Its translation is CASTKTRGAETQYF.

This clone occurred a few times. This chain links TRBV27 with TRBJ2-1; D not certain. The CDR3 consists of 13 residues. V was pared by 3 bases and J by 7 bases, with 10 bases between. In germline, CDR1 is MNHEY, CDR2 SMNVEV (reference sequence). The CDR3 sequence is CASSFSEWNEQFF. CDR3 nucleotide sequence: TGTGCCAGCAGTTTCTCTGAGTGGAATGAGCAGTTCTTC.

The V gene is TRBV28, the J gene TRBJ1-1; 8 bases line up with TRBD1. The germline gives CDR1 MDHEN, CDR2 SYDVKM. The CDR3 covers 14 residues. J lost 8 bases, V lost 4 bases, and 9 bases had no gene match. Written as DNA, the CDR3 is TGTGCCAGCAGTTACATTCAGGGGGCGCGGGAAGCTTTCTTT. This codes for CASSYIQGAREAFF.

V usage is TRBV27 and J usage is TRBJ2-1; D remains unclear. Germline V gene data show CDR1 as MNHEY and CDR2 as SMNVEV (reference sequence). The CDR3 is made up of 12 amino acids. The V and J ends lost 2 bases and 6 bases respectively, with 5 bases between them. CDR3 amino acids: CASSLSSNEQFF. The CDR3 DNA reads as TGTGCCAGCAGTTTAAGTTCCAATGAGCAGTTCTTC.

V and J are TRBV11-2 and TRBJ1-1; D is perhaps TRBD1 (6 bases). The CDR3 is 15 amino acids. Germline V gives CDR1 SGHAT, CDR2 FQNNGV. Trimming cost V 3 bases and J 5 bases, with 16 bases left between them. The CDR3 is CASSFPSLGGTEAFF. The CDR3 coding sequence is TGTGCCAGCAGCTTCCCGAGCCTAGGGGGAACTGAAGCTTTCTTT.

The V gene is TRBV5-6, the J gene TRBJ2-7, with D possibly matching TRBD2 (6 bases). The CDR3 spans 17 residues. Trimming left V 2 bases short and J 0 bases short, with 18 bases between. Germline CDR1 is SGHDT and CDR2 is YYEEEE. The CDR3 loop is CASSFLRLAKGSYEQYF. In nucleotides, the CDR3 is TGTGCCAGCAGCTTCCTTCGCCTAGCGAAGGGCTCCTACGAGCAGTACTTC.

The chain couples TRBV6-4 to TRBJ2-1, with a possible D match to TRBD1 (5 bases). Germline V lookup: CDR1 MRHNA, CDR2 SNTAGT. The CDR3 extends over 14 amino acids. Trimming removed 5 bases at V and 7 bases at J, with 15 bases between. CDR3 nucleotides: TGTGCCAGCAGTAGGGGTCAGGGCTGGAATGAGCAGTTCTTC. Translated, it gives CASSRGQGWNEQFF.

This clone occurred once. The chain uses TRBV2 and TRBJ1-5, with D unclear. The CDR3 contains 13 residues. CDR1 is SNHLY and CDR2 is FYNNEI in the germline V gene. Trimming removed 7 bases at V and 4 bases at J, with 11 bases between. The CDR3 nucleotides read TGTGCCAGCAACTTCGAGGAGAATCAGCCCCAGCATTTT. Translating gives CASNFEENQPQHF.